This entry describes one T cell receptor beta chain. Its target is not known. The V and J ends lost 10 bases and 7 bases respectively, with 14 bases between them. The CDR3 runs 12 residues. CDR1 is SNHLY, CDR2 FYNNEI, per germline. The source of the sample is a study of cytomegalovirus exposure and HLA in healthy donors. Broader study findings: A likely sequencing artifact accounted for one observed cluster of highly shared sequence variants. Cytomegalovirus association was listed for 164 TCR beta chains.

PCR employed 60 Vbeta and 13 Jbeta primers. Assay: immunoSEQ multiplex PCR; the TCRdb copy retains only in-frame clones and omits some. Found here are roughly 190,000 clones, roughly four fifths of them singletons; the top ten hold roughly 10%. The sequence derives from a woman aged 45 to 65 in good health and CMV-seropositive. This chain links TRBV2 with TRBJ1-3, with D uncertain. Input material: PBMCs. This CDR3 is CATPSGSNTIYF. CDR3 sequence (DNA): TGTGCCACTCCGTCGGGATCGAACACCATATATTTT.